The 25 T cell receptor beta chains in this list originate from one sample, sequenced in a study of shared clonotypes between healthy human individuals. Using immunoSEQ multiplex PCR, the repertoire was profiled, and TCRdb retains in-frame clones only, with some absent. The table has over a million clones, approximately 68% seen once. The material sequenced was memory CD4+ T cells sorted from blood. As for subset: CD45RA-negative fraction. The receptors were sampled from a man between 18 and 35 years old in good health.

In this sample, this clone turned up a few times. V gene TRBV7-9 combines with J gene TRBJ2-3; D is unresolved. The length of the CDR3 is 14 residues. The germline V and J ends were trimmed by 4 bases and 4 bases, with 12 bases remaining between them. The germline gives CDR1 SEHNR, CDR2 FQNEAQ (reference sequence). In DNA form, the CDR3 reads TGTGCCAGCAGCTACGATTCTAGGGCAGATACGCAGTATTTT. It codes for CASSYDSRADTQYF. Using reference TRBV7-9 and TRBJ2-3 for the parts outside the CDR3, the full variable domain is DTGVSQNPRHKITKRGQNVTFRCDPISEHNRLYWYRQTLGQGPEFLTYFQNEAQLEKSRLLSDRFSAERPKGSFSTLEIQRTEQGDSAMYLCASSYDSRADTQYFGPGTRLTVL.

J is TRBJ2-7 and V is TRBV6-5; 9 nucleotides agree with TRBD2. Germline CDR1 and CDR2: MNHEY and SVGAGI. The CDR3 is 13 amino acids. Losses at the gene ends were 7 bases for V and 2 bases for J; bases not matched to a gene: 3. CDR3 DNA: TGTGCCAGCAAAGAGCGGGAGGCCTACGAGCAGTACTTC. Protein product: CASKEREAYEQYF.

This clone was seen a few times. This CDR3 is also generated by other DNA sequences in the sample. The V call is TRBV2, the J call TRBJ2-3, with D perhaps matching TRBD1 or TRBD2 (6 bases each). Looked up from germline, CDR1 is SNHLY and CDR2 is FYNNEI. There are 13 residues in the CDR3. The ends were cut back, 6 bases at V and 1 base at J, with 8 bases in the middle. For the CDR3, the DNA is TGTGCCAGCAGCCGGGGGCGCACAGATACGCAGTATTTT. Protein sequence: CASSRGRTDTQYF. The entire variable domain, with the rest obtained from reference TRBV2 and TRBJ2-3, is as follows: EPEVTQTPSHQVTQMGQEVILRCVPISNHLYFYWYRQILGQKVEFLVSFYNNEISEKSEIFDDQFSVERPDGSNFTLKIRSTKLEDSAMYFCASSRGRTDTQYFGPGTRLTVL.

The chain links TRBV27 to TRBJ1-1; maybe TRBD1 (5 bases). With 0 bases removed from V and 4 bases from J, the gap between germline ends came to 12 bases. CDR1 and CDR2 (germline): MNHEY, SMNVEV (reference sequence). CDR3 length: 15 residues. CDR3 coding DNA: TGTGCCAGCAGTTTATCGGGACTGGCTGGCACTGAAGCTTTCTTT. Translation: CASSLSGLAGTEAFF.

This CDR3 reads CASRPVPGNEAFF. In nucleotides, the CDR3 is TGTGCAAGTCGCCCAGTCCCGGGCAATGAAGCTTTCTTT. The J gene is TRBJ1-1, the V gene TRBV12-2. TRBV12-2 is classified as a pseudogene. The CDR3 contains 13 residues.

The V and J genes are TRBV5-4 and TRBJ2-5; 12 bases are shared with TRBD2. The CDR3 consists of 15 residues. Germline-derived CDR1 and CDR2 are SGHNT and YYREEE (reference sequence). Trimming at V came to 2 bases and at J to 4 bases, leaving 3 bases not matched to a gene. CDR3 sequence (DNA): TGTGCCAGCAGCTTATCTAGCGGGAGGGGAGAGACCCAGTACTTC. Encoded protein: CASSLSSGRGETQYF.

This clone was found a few times. The chain links TRBV10-1 to TRBJ1-5; D perhaps matches TRBD1 (5 bases). The CDR3 covers 13 residues. V lost 2 bases to trimming and J lost 9 bases, with 11 bases between them. Germline assignment: CDR1 WNHNN and CDR2 SYGVQD (reference sequence). CDR3 in amino acids: CASSEIRGGPQHF. As DNA, the CDR3 is TGCGCCAGCAGTGAGATAAGGGGAGGGCCCCAGCATTTT.

This chain links TRBV2 with TRBJ2-2; 8 nucleotides match TRBD1. J gave up 4 bases and V 7 bases, and 8 bases lay outside the gene matches. The CDR3 length is 15 residues. Germline loops: CDR1 SNHLY, CDR2 FYNNEI. The CDR3 coding sequence is TGTGCCAGCATGGAAGACAGGGGACTCACCGGGGAGCTGTTTTTT. This translates into CASMEDRGLTGELFF.

The V gene is TRBV27, the J gene TRBJ1-1; 9 nucleotides match TRBD1. This CDR3 region has 14 residues. Germline V gene data show CDR1 as MNHEY and CDR2 as SMNVEV (reference sequence). The trim removed 5 bases at V and 7 bases at J, leaving 8 bases unmatched. As DNA, the CDR3 is TGTGCCAGCAGTCCCTGGGACAGGGTTGGTGAAGCTTTCTTT. This translates into CASSPWDRVGEAFF.

V and J are TRBV11-2 and TRBJ1-6; D perhaps matches TRBD1 (5 bases). CDR3 length: 12 residues. V was trimmed by 7 bases and J by 7 bases, leaving 8 bases between them. Germline loops: CDR1 SGHAT, CDR2 FQNNGV. The CDR3 DNA reads as TGTGCCAGCATGGGGGGAAATTCACCCCTCCACTTT. Its translation: CASMGGNSPLHF.

The V call is TRBV4-1, the J call TRBJ2-3; TRBD1 matches at 8 bases. Germline V gene sequence: CDR1 MGHRA, CDR2 YSYEKL. This CDR3 has 17 residues. The J segment lost 0 bases and the V segment lost 5 bases, leaving 10 bases of the junction unmatched. CDR3 in amino acids: CASSVSQGARSTDTQYF. The CDR3 region has the DNA TGCGCCAGCAGCGTATCGCAGGGGGCGAGGAGCACAGATACGCAGTATTTT.

V usage is TRBV5-8 and J usage is TRBJ2-3, with no clear D. CDR1 is SGHTS and CDR2 is YDEGEE in the germline V gene. The CDR3 has 11 amino acids. Trimming shortened V by 4 bases and J by 11 bases, and 11 bases separated the two germline ends. CDR3 DNA sequence: TGTGCCAGCAGCCCCCCGCTCGGGCAGTATTTT. Its protein product is CASSPPLGQYF.

This clone came up a few times. V usage is TRBV25-1 and J usage is TRBJ2-2; D not resolved. The CDR3 is 14 residues long. CDR1 is MGHDK and CDR2 is SYGVNS in the germline V gene. Between the trimmed V and J ends, which lost 3 bases and 3 bases, there was a span of 8 bases. For the CDR3, the DNA is TGTGCCAGCAGTGATCAGGCTTACACCGGGGAGCTGTTTTTT. This gives the protein CASSDQAYTGELFF. The full variable domain, rest sourced from reference TRBV25-1 and TRBJ2-2, is EADIYQTPRYLVIGTGKKITLECSQTMGHDKMYWYQQDPGMELHLIHYSYGVNSTEKGDLSSESTVSRIRTEHFPLTLESARPSHTSQYLCASSDQAYTGELFFGEGSRLTVL.

V is TRBV13 and J is TRBJ2-7; maybe TRBD2 (6 bases). The CDR3 totals 13 residues. The V end was cut by 6 bases, the J end by 3 bases, with 12 bases between. Looked up from germline, CDR1 is PRHDT and CDR2 is FYEKMQ (reference sequence). The CDR3 nucleotides are TGTGCCAGCAGTTATGACGGGAGCTACGAGCAGTACTTC. Amino acids: CASSYDGSYEQYF.

The genes are TRBV6-1 and TRBJ1-4, with 10 bases matching TRBD1. This CDR3 contains 17 residues. The germline V gene encodes CDR1 MNHNS and CDR2 SASEGT. Trimming cost V 3 bases and J 0 bases; bases outside gene matches: 4. DNA of the CDR3: TGTGCCAGCAGTGATGGAGGGACAGGGGCAACTAATGAAAAACTGTTTTTT. It specifies CASSDGGTGATNEKLFF.

The chain is built from TRBV7-3 and TRBJ1-1; 8 bases match TRBD1. J gave up 5 bases and V 3 bases, and 8 bases lay outside the gene matches. This CDR3 has 15 amino acids. Looked up from germline, CDR1 is SGHTA and CDR2 is FQGTGA. The CDR3 region has the DNA TGTGCCAGCAGCTTGACGGACAGGGTGGCGACTGAAGCTTTCTTT. This translates into CASSLTDRVATEAFF.

The chain employs TRBV4-1 and TRBJ2-3; 12 nucleotides agree with TRBD2. V lost 4 bases, J lost 6 bases, and 8 bases stayed unmatched. The CDR3 totals 16 residues. Germline CDR1 MGHRA, CDR2 YSYEKL. CDR3 sequence: CASSPTSGGLYDTQYF. DNA of the CDR3: TGCGCCAGCAGCCCCACTAGCGGGGGGCTATATGATACGCAGTATTTT.

The table lists this clone with a few counts. The chain has TRBV30 and TRBJ1-1, with D tentatively TRBD1 (6 bases). The CDR3 has 13 amino acids. The V end lost 0 bases, the J end lost 4 bases, and 9 bases lay between the germline ends. CDR1 is GTSNPN, CDR2 SVGIG, per germline (reference sequence). CDR3 protein: CAWSVQGPTEAFF. CDR3 nucleotides: TGTGCCTGGAGTGTACAGGGCCCCACTGAAGCTTTCTTT.

For this clone: The same CDR3 also results from other DNA sequences found in this sample. The V call is TRBV5-1, the J call TRBJ2-1, with 8 bases lining up with TRBD1. Germline V gene lookup returns CDR1 SGHRS and CDR2 YFSETQ. Trimming took 1 base from V and 8 from J; bases not matched to a gene: 8. The CDR3 runs to 15 residues. The CDR3 here is CASSLRLAGGDEQFF. The CDR3, as DNA: TGCGCCAGCAGCTTGCGGCTAGCAGGGGGCGATGAGCAGTTCTTC.

This sequence joins TRBV6-1 and TRBJ1-4; D is unclear. The CDR3 length is 13 residues. Trimming removed 7 bases at V and 8 bases at J, with 14 bases between. Germline V gives CDR1 MNHNS, CDR2 SASEGT. CDR3 sequence reads: CASTGSAVEKLFF. CDR3 sequence (DNA): TGTGCCAGCACGGGTTCTGCCGTCGAAAAACTGTTTTTT.

This clone was seen a handful of times. V is TRBV10-3 and J is TRBJ1-1; D is ambiguous. CDR3 size: 14 residues. V dropped 0 bases and J dropped 5 bases, with 10 bases sitting between them. Germline CDR1 is ENHRY and CDR2 is SYGVKD. Written as DNA, the CDR3 is TGTGCCATCAGTGAGTCGACTCTTGGGACTGAAGCTTTCTTT. This gives the protein CAISESTLGTEAFF.

This clone was recorded only once. V is TRBV11-2 and J is TRBJ2-7, with TRBD2 as a possible D gene (6 bases). V gave up 3 bases and J gave up 0 bases, with 15 bases separating them. This CDR3 has 16 residues. Per germline, CDR1 SGHAT and CDR2 FQNNGV. This CDR3 is CASSFRGTKSSYEQYF. In DNA form, the CDR3 reads TGTGCCAGCAGCTTCCGGGGGACGAAGAGCTCCTACGAGCAGTACTTC.

The chain employs TRBV5-4 and TRBJ2-3, with D perhaps TRBD1 or TRBD2 (5 bases each). The CDR3 sequence is 15 residues long. Germline assignment: CDR1 SGHNT and CDR2 YYREEE (reference sequence). V was clipped by 3 bases and J by 2 bases, with 13 bases between them. In DNA form, the CDR3 reads TGTGCCAGCAGCTGGGACGCAAGTTCCACAGATACGCAGTATTTT. Its protein is CASSWDASSTDTQYF.

This clone was counted between two and nine times. The CDR3 nucleotides read TGTGCCAGCAGCTTAGATTGGGAGACGAATGAAAAACTGTTTTTT. Translated: CASSLDWETNEKLFF. V usage is TRBV11-2 and J usage is TRBJ1-4; D uncertain. CDR1 and CDR2 (germline): SGHAT, FQNNGV. Trimming stripped 0 bases from V and 5 bases from J, with 10 bases between. The CDR3 runs 15 residues.

The chain carries TRBV18 and TRBJ1-1, with TRBD1 matching over 7 bases. The CDR3 spans 15 residues. The trim removed 3 bases at V and 10 bases at J, leaving 14 bases unmatched. Germline-derived CDR1 and CDR2 are KGHSH and LQKENI. The CDR3 reads CASSPTQGEPRVAFF. The CDR3 DNA reads as TGTGCCAGCTCACCGACTCAGGGGGAGCCGAGGGTAGCTTTCTTT.